Below are 7 T cell receptor beta chains sequenced from a single sample in a study of shared clonotypes between healthy human individuals. Only CD45RO-negative cells positively selected for CCR7 counted as naive CD8 cells, so terminally differentiated effector memory CD45RA+ cells were excluded. Method: immunoSEQ multiplex PCR; TCRdb's copy keeps in-frame clones and lacks some. The data contain about 1,900,000 clones, approximately 95% of them singletons. Material: naive CD8+ T cells sorted from blood. These receptors were obtained from a young man in good health.

The chain recombines TRBV2 with TRBJ2-1; D tentatively fits TRBD1 or TRBD2 (5 bases each). The germline V gene encodes CDR1 SNHLY and CDR2 FYNNEI. The CDR3 spans 13 residues. V gave up 8 bases and J gave up 3 bases, with 11 bases separating them. In nucleotides, the CDR3 is TGTGCCAGCCTGGGAGACAGCTACAATGAGCAGTTCTTC. This translates into CASLGDSYNEQFF.

The CDR3 here is CASSHTVDTIYF. DNA for the CDR3: TGTGCCAGCAGTCATACCGTCGACACCATATATTTT. J is TRBJ1-3 and V is TRBV7-9; D gene uncertain. The CDR3 contains 12 residues. V dropped 6 bases and J dropped 8 bases, with 11 bases sitting between them. The germline V gene encodes CDR1 SEHNR and CDR2 FQNEAQ (reference sequence).

Details on this clone: Distinct nucleotide sequences in the sample also encode this CDR3. The V gene is TRBV7-8, the J gene TRBJ2-7, with D perhaps matching TRBD1 (6 bases). Trimming stripped 0 bases from V and 0 bases from J, with 9 bases between. This CDR3 region has 15 residues. Germline V gives CDR1 SGHVS, CDR2 FQNEAQ. CDR3 sequence reads: CASSLARTDSYEQYF. The CDR3 DNA reads TGTGCCAGCAGCTTAGCGCGGACAGACTCCTACGAGCAGTACTTC.

The chain combines TRBV11-1 with TRBJ1-1; D remains unclear. The V gene's germline CDR1 is SGHAT and CDR2 FQDESV (reference sequence). Trimming took 2 bases from V and 1 from J, leaving 11 bases between them. The CDR3 loop spans 15 amino acids. As DNA, the CDR3 is TGTGCCAGCAGCTTAATCGGCACTTCGAACACTGAAGCTTTCTTT. Its protein is CASSLIGTSNTEAFF.

This clone was detected once. V gene TRBV11-2 combines with J gene TRBJ2-7, with TRBD2 matching 8 bases. The ends lost 5 bases at V and 3 bases at J; junction bases unmatched: 12. The V gene's germline CDR1 is SGHAT and CDR2 FQNNGV. This CDR3 spans 16 amino acids. The chain's CDR3 is CASSPTGGGLFYEQYF. The CDR3 coding sequence is TGTGCCAGCAGCCCAACGGGGGGGGGACTATTCTACGAGCAGTACTTC.

J is TRBJ1-4 and V is TRBV7-9, with 9 nucleotides matching TRBD1. CDR1 and CDR2 (germline): SEHNR, FQNEAQ (reference sequence). The CDR3 loop spans 16 amino acids. The junction had 8 bases not matched to a gene; V was cut back by 3 bases and J by 6 bases. For the CDR3, the DNA is TGTGCCAGCAGCTTTAGAGGACAGGGGTCGTATGAAAAACTGTTTTTT. It specifies CASSFRGQGSYEKLFF.

The chain links TRBV2 to TRBJ2-7; 7 nucleotides line up with TRBD1. CDR3 length: 14 residues. The germline V gene encodes CDR1 SNHLY and CDR2 FYNNEI. Germline trimming cut 10 bases from V and 1 base from J; bases unmatched to any gene: 10. The CDR3 protein is CAKQGDRDSYEQYF. CDR3 in DNA: TGTGCCAAGCAGGGAGACAGGGATTCCTACGAGCAGTACTTC.